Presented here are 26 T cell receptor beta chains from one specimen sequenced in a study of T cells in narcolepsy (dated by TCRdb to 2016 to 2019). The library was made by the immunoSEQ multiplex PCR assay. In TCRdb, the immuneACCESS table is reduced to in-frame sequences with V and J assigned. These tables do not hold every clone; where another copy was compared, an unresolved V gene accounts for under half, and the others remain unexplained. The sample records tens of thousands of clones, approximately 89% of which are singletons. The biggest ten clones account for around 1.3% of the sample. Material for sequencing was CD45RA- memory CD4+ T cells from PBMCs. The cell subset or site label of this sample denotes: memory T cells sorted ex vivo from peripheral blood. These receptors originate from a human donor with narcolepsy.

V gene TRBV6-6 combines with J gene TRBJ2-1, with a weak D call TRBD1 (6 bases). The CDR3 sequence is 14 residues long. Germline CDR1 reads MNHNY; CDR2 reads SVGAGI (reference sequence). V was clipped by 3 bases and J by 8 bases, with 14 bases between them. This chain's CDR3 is CASSYTQGRDEQFF. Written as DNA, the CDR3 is TGTGCCAGCAGTTATACACAGGGTCGGGATGAGCAGTTCTTC.

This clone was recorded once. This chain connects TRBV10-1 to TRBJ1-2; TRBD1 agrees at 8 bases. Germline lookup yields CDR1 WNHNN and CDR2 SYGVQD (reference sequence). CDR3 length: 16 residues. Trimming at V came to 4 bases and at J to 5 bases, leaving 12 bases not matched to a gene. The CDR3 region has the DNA TGCGCCAGCAGTGTTTGGCAGGGGGCGTGTGGATATGGCTACACCTTC. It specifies CASSVWQGACGYGYTF.

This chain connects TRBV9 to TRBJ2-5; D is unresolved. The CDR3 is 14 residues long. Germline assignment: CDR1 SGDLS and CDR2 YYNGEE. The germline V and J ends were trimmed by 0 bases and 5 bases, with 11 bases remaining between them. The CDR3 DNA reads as TGTGCCAGCAGCGTAGGAGGAAGGTCGGAGACCCAGTACTTC. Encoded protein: CASSVGGRSETQYF.

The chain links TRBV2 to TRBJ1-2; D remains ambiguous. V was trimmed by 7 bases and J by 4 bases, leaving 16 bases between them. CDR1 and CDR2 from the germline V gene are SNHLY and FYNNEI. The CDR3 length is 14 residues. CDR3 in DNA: TGTGCCAGCAAATCGAGCTACTTAAGCTATGGCTACACCTTC. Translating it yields CASKSSYLSYGYTF.

CDR3 protein: CASSAASVPGGNGYTF. The CDR3, as DNA: TGTGCCAGCAGTGCAGCAAGCGTTCCAGGGGGGAATGGCTACACCTTC. The rearrangement uses TRBV6-1 and TRBJ1-2; 7 bases map to TRBD1. Germline CDR1 and CDR2: MNHNS and SASEGT. The CDR3 totals 16 residues. J was trimmed by 6 bases and V by 4 bases; bases with no gene match: 14.

The CDR3 DNA is TGTGCCAGCAGCTTAGGGCCTAGCGGGGGGTCCCTCTCCTACGAGCAGTACTTC. Residues: CASSLGPSGGSLSYEQYF. The chain combines TRBV7-8 with TRBJ2-7; TRBD2 matches at 11 bases. The CDR3 totals 18 residues. V shed 1 base, J shed 0 bases, and the junction held 8 bases outside the gene matches. From germline, CDR1 is SGHVS and CDR2 FQNEAQ.

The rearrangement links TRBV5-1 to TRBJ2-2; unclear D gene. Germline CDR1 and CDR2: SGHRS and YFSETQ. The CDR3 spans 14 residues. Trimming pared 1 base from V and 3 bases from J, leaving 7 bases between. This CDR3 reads CASSLTDDTGELFF. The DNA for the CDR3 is TGCGCCAGCAGCTTGACGGACGACACCGGGGAGCTGTTTTTT.

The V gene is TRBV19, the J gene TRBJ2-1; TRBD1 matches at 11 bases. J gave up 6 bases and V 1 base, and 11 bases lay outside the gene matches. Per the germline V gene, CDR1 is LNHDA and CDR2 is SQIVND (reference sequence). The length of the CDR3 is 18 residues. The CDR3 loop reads CASSIGGAGTGGSNEQFF. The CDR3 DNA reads TGTGCCAGTAGTATAGGAGGAGCGGGGACAGGGGGTAGCAATGAGCAGTTCTTC.

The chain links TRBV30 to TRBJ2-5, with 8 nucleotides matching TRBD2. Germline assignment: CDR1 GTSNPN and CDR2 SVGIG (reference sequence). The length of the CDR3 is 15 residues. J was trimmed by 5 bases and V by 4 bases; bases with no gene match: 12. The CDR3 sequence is CAWKRISGIFETQYF. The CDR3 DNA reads TGTGCCTGGAAAAGAATTAGCGGGATTTTTGAGACCCAGTACTTC.

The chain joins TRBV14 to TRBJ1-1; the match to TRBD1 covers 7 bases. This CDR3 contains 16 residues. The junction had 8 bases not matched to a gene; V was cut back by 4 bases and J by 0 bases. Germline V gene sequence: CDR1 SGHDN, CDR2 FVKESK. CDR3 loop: CASSRLGTALNTEAFF. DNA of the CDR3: TGTGCCAGCAGCCGACTAGGGACAGCTCTGAACACTGAAGCTTTCTTT. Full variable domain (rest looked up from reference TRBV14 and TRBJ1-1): EAGVTQFPSHSVIEKGQTVTLRCDPISGHDNLYWYRRVMGKEIKFLLHFVKESKQDESGMPNNRFLAERTGGTYSTLKVQPAELEDSGVYFCASSRLGTALNTEAFFGQGTRLTVV.

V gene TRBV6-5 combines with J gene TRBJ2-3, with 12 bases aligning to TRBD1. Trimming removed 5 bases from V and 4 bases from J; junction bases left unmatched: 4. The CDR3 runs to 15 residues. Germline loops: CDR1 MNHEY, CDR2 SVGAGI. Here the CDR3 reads CASSPGQGAADTQYF. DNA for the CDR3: TGTGCCAGCAGTCCGGGACAGGGGGCGGCAGATACGCAGTATTTT.

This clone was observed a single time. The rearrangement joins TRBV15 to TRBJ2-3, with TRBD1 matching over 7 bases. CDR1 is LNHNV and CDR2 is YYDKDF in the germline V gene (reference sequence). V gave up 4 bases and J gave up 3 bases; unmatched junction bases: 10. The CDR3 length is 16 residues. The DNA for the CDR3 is TGTGCCACCAGCACCCCGCCAGGGGGAAGGACAGATACGCAGTATTTT. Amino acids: CATSTPPGGRTDTQYF.

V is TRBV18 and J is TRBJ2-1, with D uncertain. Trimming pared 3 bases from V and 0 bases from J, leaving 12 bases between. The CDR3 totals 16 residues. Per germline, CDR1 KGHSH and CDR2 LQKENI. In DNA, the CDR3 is TGTGCCAGCTCACCTCCCAGAGCGCGCTCCTACAATGAGCAGTTCTTC. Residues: CASSPPRARSYNEQFF. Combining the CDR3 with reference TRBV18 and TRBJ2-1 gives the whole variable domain NAGVMQNPRHLVRRRGQEARLRCSPMKGHSHVYWYRQLPEEGLKFMVYLQKENIIDESGMPKERFSAEFPKEGPSILRIQQVVRGDSAAYFCASSPPRARSYNEQFFGPGTRLTVL.

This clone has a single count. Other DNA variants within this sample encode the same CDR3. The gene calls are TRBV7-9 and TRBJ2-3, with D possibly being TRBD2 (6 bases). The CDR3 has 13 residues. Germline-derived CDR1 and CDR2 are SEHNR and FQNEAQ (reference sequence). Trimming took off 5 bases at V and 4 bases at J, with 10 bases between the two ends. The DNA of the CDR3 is TGTGCCAGCAGCCCGCGGGGTCCAGATACGCAGTATTTT. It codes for CASSPRGPDTQYF.

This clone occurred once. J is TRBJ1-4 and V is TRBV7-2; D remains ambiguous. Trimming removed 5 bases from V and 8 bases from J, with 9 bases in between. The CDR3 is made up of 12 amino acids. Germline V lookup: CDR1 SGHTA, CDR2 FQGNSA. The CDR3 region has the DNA TGTGCCAGCAGCCAGCATAGGGAAAAACTGTTTTTT. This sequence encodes CASSQHREKLFF.

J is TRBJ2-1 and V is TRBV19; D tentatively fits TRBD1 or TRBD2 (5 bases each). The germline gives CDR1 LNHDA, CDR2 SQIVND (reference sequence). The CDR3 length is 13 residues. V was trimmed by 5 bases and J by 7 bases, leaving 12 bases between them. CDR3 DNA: TGTGCCAGTAGTGGGGACCAGGAGAATGAGCAGTTCTTC. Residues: CASSGDQENEQFF.

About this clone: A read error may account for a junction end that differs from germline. The CDR3 region is CASIFTGPTGRNF. The CDR3 DNA follows: TGCGCCAGCATTTTCACCGGTCCCACCGGCAGAAACTTC. The chain links TRBV23-1 to TRBJ2-7, with D unclear. TRBV23-1 is treated as an ORF (open reading frame) with a function not yet certain. The CDR3 is made up of 13 amino acids.

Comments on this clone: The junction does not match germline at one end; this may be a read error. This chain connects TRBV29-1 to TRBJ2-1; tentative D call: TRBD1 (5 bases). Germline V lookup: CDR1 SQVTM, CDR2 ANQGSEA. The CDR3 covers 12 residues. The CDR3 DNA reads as TGCAGCGTTCAAGATCTCAGGGTGGAGCAGTTCTTC. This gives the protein CSVQDLRVEQFF.

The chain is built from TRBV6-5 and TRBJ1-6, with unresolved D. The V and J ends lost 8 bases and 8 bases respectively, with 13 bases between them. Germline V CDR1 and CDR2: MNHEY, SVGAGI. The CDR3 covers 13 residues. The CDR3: CASGLLEDSPLHF. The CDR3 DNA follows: TGTGCCAGCGGTCTGCTGGAGGATTCACCCCTCCACTTT.

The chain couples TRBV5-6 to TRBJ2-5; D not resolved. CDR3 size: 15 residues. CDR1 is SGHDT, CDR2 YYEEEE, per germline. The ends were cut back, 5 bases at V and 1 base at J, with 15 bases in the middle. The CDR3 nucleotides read TGTGCCAGCAGGGACGGCGGACGACCCCAAGAGACCCAGTACTTC. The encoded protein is CASRDGGRPQETQYF.

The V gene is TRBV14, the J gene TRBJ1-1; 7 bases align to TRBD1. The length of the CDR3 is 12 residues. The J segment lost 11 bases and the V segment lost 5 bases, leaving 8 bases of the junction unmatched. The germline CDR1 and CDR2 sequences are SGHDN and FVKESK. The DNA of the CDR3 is TGTGCCAGCAGCATAGACAGGGCTGCGGCTTTCTTT. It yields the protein CASSIDRAAAFF.

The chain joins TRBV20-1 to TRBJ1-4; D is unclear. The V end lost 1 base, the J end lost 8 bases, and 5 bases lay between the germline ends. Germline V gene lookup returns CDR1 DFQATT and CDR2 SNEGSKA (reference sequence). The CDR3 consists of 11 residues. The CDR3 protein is CSARAWEKLFF. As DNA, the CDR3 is TGCAGTGCTAGAGCTTGGGAAAAACTGTTTTTT.

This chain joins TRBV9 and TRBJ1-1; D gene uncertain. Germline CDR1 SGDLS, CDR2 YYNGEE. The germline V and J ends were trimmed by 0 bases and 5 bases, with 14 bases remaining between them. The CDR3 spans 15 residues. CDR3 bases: TGTGCCAGCAGCGTAGAAGAGGCAGGACGGACTGAAGCTTTCTTT. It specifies CASSVEEAGRTEAFF.

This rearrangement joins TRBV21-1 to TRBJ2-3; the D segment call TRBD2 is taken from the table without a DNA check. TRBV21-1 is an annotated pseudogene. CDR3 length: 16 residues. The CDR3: CASRPVELAGADTQYF. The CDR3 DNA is TGTGCCAGCAGACCCGTGGAACTAGCGGGAGCAGATACGCAGTATTTT.

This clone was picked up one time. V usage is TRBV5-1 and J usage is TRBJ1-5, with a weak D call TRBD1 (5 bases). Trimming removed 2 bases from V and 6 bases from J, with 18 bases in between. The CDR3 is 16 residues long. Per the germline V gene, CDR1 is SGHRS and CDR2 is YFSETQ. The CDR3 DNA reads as TGCGCCAGCAGCTTAGAACCGAGCGGGGGGAGTCAGCCCCAGCATTTT. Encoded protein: CASSLEPSGGSQPQHF.

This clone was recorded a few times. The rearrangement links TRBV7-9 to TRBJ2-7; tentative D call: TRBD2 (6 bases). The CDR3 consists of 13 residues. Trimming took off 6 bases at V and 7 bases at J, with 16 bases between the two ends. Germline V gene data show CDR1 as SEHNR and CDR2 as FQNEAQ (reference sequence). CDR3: CASSTDFGGEQYF. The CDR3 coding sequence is TGTGCCAGCAGTACGGACTTCGGGGGAGAGCAGTACTTC.